The 7 T cell receptor beta chains in this list originate from one sample, sequenced in a study of T cells in Graves' hyperthyroidism and ophthalmopathy. TCR beta CDR3 sequences were amplified from RNA transcripts. During a first-round RT-PCR of the TCR CDR3, the HTBI primer set was used. MiXCR, run by TCRdb on the multiplex PCR reads, gives a single entry per CDR3 protein. The sample shows a few hundred thousand distinct CDR3 sequences, approximately 15% of them seen only once. Sequencing input: blood. Every receptor here comes from a woman aged 25 to 39 with Graves' hyperthyroidism that later progressed to Graves' ophthalmopathy.

There are a few counts of this clonotype. V and J are TRBV6-1 and TRBJ1-3, with D hard to call. Trimming removed 6 bases from V and 2 bases from J, with 8 bases in between. Per the germline V gene, CDR1 is MNHNS and CDR2 is SASEGT. The CDR3 spans 13 residues. CDR3 residues: CASRVEAGNTIYF. The CDR3 DNA reads as TGTGCCAGCAGGGTGGAAGCTGGAAACACCATATATTTT.

This sequence joins TRBV7-9 and TRBJ1-2; 7 bases fit TRBD1. The CDR3 covers 14 residues. Trimming removed 2 bases from V and 10 bases from J; junction bases left unmatched: 10. Germline CDR1 reads SEHNR; CDR2 reads FQNEAQ (reference sequence). This CDR3 reads CASSLRDSIRDYTF. DNA for the CDR3: TGTGCCAGCAGCTTAAGGGACAGCATAAGGGACTACACCTTC.

This clonotype has at least ten counts. The CDR3 nucleotides read TGTGCCAGCAGCCAAGAGTGGAGAGGGAGGACTGAAGCTTTCTTT. Encoded protein: CASSQEWRGRTEAFF. V and J are TRBV3-1 and TRBJ1-1, with D unclear. The CDR3 totals 15 residues. The germline V and J ends were trimmed by 0 bases and 5 bases, with 13 bases remaining between them. Germline assignment: CDR1 LGHDT and CDR2 YNNKEL (reference sequence).

This clonotype was recorded many times. The rearrangement uses TRBV5-1 and TRBJ1-1; 12 bases agree with TRBD1. The length of the CDR3 is 17 residues. The germline gives CDR1 SGHRS, CDR2 YFSETQ. Germline trimming cut 2 bases from V and 1 base from J; bases unmatched to any gene: 6. In nucleotides, the CDR3 is TGCGCCAGCAGCTTTGGGGGACAGGGGGCGGAGAACACTGAAGCTTTCTTT. Protein sequence: CASSFGGQGAENTEAFF.

The genes are TRBV14 and TRBJ1-6; maybe TRBD1 (6 bases). In germline, CDR1 is SGHDN, CDR2 FVKESK. CDR3 size: 17 residues. V shed 4 bases and J shed 0 bases, with 13 bases lying between them. CDR3 nucleotides: TGTGCCAGCAGCCGCGACAGGCTACACTCCTATAATTCACCCCTCCACTTT. Its protein product is CASSRDRLHSYNSPLHF.

There are a few counts of this clonotype. This chain connects TRBV20-1 to TRBJ1-4; no clear D. The germline V gene encodes CDR1 DFQATT and CDR2 SNEGSKA (reference sequence). V shed 1 base and J shed 0 bases, with 9 bases lying between them. The CDR3 has 15 amino acids. CDR3: CSARVPSTTNEKLFF. CDR3 bases: TGCAGTGCTAGAGTGCCTTCCACAACTAATGAAAAACTGTTTTTT.

This clonotype was seen many times. The chain has TRBV20-1 and TRBJ2-5; weak D call: TRBD2 (6 bases). The germline V and J ends were trimmed by 1 base and 4 bases, with 16 bases remaining between them. Germline V CDR1 and CDR2: DFQATT, SNEGSKA (reference sequence). The CDR3 covers 15 residues. The CDR3 nucleotides read TGCAGTGCTAGAGTGGTGGGACTCCAAGGAGAGACCCAGTACTTC. Its translation: CSARVVGLQGETQYF.